These T cell receptor beta chains were read from a single sample in a study of cytomegalovirus exposure and HLA in healthy donors. TCRdb's copy holds only in-frame clones and misses some; the assay was immunoSEQ multiplex PCR. The data hold 140,000 to 150,000 clones, with approximately 94% observed a single time. The sample was PBMCs. Receptors originate from a man aged 18 to 30 in good health and CMV-seropositive. Each CDR3 is given with its conserved first and last residue. Fields, in order: J gene, clone size, V gene, CDR3 length, D gene, CDR3 protein, CDR3 DNA. D genes are given only for firm matches. Size is omitted from some rows. Given values are once, few, many or a class for expanded clones.

J: TRBJ1-2; size: NA; V: TRBV7-2; length: 11; D: NA; CDR3: CASTQAYGYTF; DNA: TGTGCCAGCACGCAGGCCTATGGCTACACCTTC
J: TRBJ2-1; size: NA; V: TRBV5-1; length: 12; D: NA; CDR3: CASSLQDYEQFF; DNA: TGCGCCAGCAGCTTACAGGATTATGAGCAGTTCTTC
J: TRBJ1-3; size: NA; V: TRBV7-8; length: 16; D: NA; CDR3: CASSPTGQYSGNTIYF; DNA: TGTGCCAGCAGCCCAACGGGACAATACTCTGGAAACACCATATATTTT
J: TRBJ1-5; size: NA; V: TRBV6-1; length: 15; D: NA; CDR3: CASSNRLSSNQPQHF; DNA: TGTGCCAGCAGTAACAGGCTTTCTAGCAATCAGCCCCAGCATTTT
J: TRBJ2-1; size: once; V: TRBV30; length: 14; D: TRBD2; CDR3: CAYAWGGTGNEQFF; DNA: TGTGCCTACGCCTGGGGGGGGACCGGTAATGAGCAGTTCTTC
J: TRBJ1-1; size: NA; V: TRBV5-1; length: 14; D: NA; CDR3: CASSSGGKSLGAFF; DNA: TGCGCCAGCAGTTCGGGGGGCAAGAGTTTAGGAGCTTTCTTT
J: TRBJ2-7; size: NA; V: TRBV2; length: 15; D: TRBD2; CDR3: CASRDGTSASYEQYF; DNA: TGTGCCAGCAGAGACGGGACTAGCGCTTCCTACGAGCAGTACTTC
J: TRBJ1-2; size: NA; V: TRBV28; length: 13; D: NA; CDR3: CASSTGTIYGYTF; DNA: TGTGCCAGTAGCACCGGGACAATCTATGGCTACACCTTC
J: TRBJ1-2; size: NA; V: TRBV11-2; length: 16; D: TRBD1; CDR3: CASSLEGGTGLYGYTF; DNA: TGTGCCAGCAGCTTAGAGGGCGGGACAGGACTCTATGGCTACACCTTC
J: TRBJ1-2; size: NA; V: TRBV28; length: 14; D: NA; CDR3: CATYKGVANYGYTF; DNA: TGTGCCACATATAAAGGGGTAGCTAACTATGGCTACACCTTC
J: TRBJ2-3; size: NA; V: TRBV5-4; length: 16; D: TRBD2; CDR3: CASSLPLAGVKKTQYF; DNA: TGTGCCAGCAGCTTGCCCTTAGCGGGAGTCAAGAAAACGCAGTATTTT
J: TRBJ1-1; size: NA; V: TRBV7-8; length: 15; D: NA; CDR3: CASSSARHGNTEAFF; DNA: TGTGCCAGCAGCTCAGCCAGGCACGGGAACACTGAAGCTTTCTTT
J: TRBJ2-2; size: NA; V: TRBV7-9; length: 16; D: NA; CDR3: CASSTWVQANTGELFF; DNA: TGTGCCAGCAGCACCTGGGTACAGGCGAACACCGGGGAGCTGTTTTTT
J: TRBJ1-4; size: once; V: TRBV5-1; length: 17; D: NA; CDR3: CASSLDWTQATNEKLFF; DNA: TGCGCCAGCAGCTTGGATTGGACACAGGCAACTAATGAAAAACTGTTTTTT
J: TRBJ2-7; size: NA; V: TRBV7-9; length: 15; D: NA; CDR3: CASSSRDTIPYEQYF; DNA: TGTGCCAGCAGCTCCCGGGACACCATTCCCTACGAGCAGTACTTC
J: TRBJ2-1; size: NA; V: TRBV29-1; length: 16; D: NA; CDR3: CSVEDGFSGQYNEQFF; DNA: TGCAGCGTTGAAGATGGGTTTTCAGGGCAGTACAATGAGCAGTTCTTC
J: TRBJ2-7; size: NA; V: TRBV7-2; length: 13; D: NA; CDR3: CASSLASLTEQYF; DNA: TGTGCCAGCAGCTTAGCCAGTCTTACCGAGCAGTACTTC
J: TRBJ1-2; size: once; V: TRBV6-7; length: 16; D: NA; CDR3: CASSYDDRNLFYGYTF; DNA: TGTGCCAGCAGTTACGATGACAGGAATCTCTTCTATGGCTACACCTTC
J: TRBJ1-5; size: NA; V: TRBV10-2; length: 16; D: TRBD1; CDR3: CASSDSRDRDNQPQHF; DNA: TGCGCCAGCAGTGATTCTCGGGACAGGGACAATCAGCCCCAGCATTTT